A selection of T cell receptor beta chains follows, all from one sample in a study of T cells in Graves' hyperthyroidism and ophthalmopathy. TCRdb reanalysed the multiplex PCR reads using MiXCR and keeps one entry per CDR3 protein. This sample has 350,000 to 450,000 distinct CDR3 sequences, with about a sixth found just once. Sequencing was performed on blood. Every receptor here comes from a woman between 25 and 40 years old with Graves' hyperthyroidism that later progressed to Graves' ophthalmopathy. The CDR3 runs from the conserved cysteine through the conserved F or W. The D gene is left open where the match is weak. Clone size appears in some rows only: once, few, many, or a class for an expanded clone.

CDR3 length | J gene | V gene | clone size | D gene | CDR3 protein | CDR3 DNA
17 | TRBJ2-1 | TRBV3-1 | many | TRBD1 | CASSQGPGWTGDNEQFF | TGTGCCAGCAGCCAAGGGCCCGGTTGGACAGGGGACAATGAGCAGTTCTTC
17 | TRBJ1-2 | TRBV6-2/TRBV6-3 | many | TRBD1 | CASSYSNLGQGNYGYTF | TGTGCCAGCAGTTACTCAAACTTAGGACAGGGGAACTATGGCTACACCTTC
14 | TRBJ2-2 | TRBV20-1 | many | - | CSARRDQNTGELFF | TGCAGTGCTAGAAGGGACCAGAACACCGGGGAGCTGTTTTTT
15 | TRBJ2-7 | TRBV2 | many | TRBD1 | CASSSIQTGAHEQYF | TGTGCCAGCAGTAGTATCCAAACAGGGGCCCACGAGCAGTACTTC
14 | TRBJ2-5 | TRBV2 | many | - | CASTSGRTQETQYF | TGTGCCAGCACCTCGGGACGGACACAAGAGACCCAGTACTTC
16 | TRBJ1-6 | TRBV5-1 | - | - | CASSFTQSSYNSPLHF | TGCGCCAGCAGCTTTACTCAGAGCTCCTATAATTCACCCCTCCACTTT
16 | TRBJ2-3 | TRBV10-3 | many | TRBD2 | CAISGIKRGPTDTQYF | TGTGCCATCAGTGGGATCAAGCGGGGGCCCACAGATACGCAGTATTTT
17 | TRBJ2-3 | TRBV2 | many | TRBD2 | CASSGTSGSLRTDTQYF | TGTGCCAGCTCAGGGACTAGCGGGAGTTTACGTACAGATACGCAGTATTTT
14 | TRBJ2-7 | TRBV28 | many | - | CASSSLQGTYEQYF | TGTGCCAGCAGTTCACTACAGGGAACCTACGAGCAGTACTTC
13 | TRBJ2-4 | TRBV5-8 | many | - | CASSLDRVAIQYF | TGTGCCAGCAGCTTGGACAGGGTGGCCATTCAGTACTTC
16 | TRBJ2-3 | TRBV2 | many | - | CASSRGTLRSTDTQYF | TGTGCCAGCAGTAGGGGAACTCTAAGGAGCACAGATACGCAGTATTTT
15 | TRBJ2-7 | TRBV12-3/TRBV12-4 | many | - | CASSFNSISSYEQYF | TGTGCCAGCAGTTTCAACTCTATAAGCTCCTACGAGCAGTACTTC
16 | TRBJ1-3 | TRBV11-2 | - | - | CASSLGAGGSGNTIYF | TGTGCCAGCAGCTTAGGGGCGGGGGGCAGTGGAAACACCATATATTTT
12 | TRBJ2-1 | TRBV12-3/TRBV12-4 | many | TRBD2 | CASSVAGDEQFF | TGTGCCAGCAGTGTAGCGGGAGACGAGCAGTTCTTC
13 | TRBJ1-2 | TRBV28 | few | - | CAGSDSEVGGYTF | TGTGCCGGGTCGGACAGCGAGGTCGGTGGCTACACCTTC
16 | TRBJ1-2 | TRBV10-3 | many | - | CAAQSGDTSFLYGYTF | TGTGCCGCCCAAAGTGGGGACACCTCATTCCTCTATGGCTACACCTTC
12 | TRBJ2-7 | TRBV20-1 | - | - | CSAGGRNYEQYF | TGCAGTGCCGGCGGCAGAAACTACGAGCAGTACTTC
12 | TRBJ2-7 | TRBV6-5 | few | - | CASSSQYDEQYF | TGTGCCAGCAGTTCCCAGTATGACGAGCAGTACTTC
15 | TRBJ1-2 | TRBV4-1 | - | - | CASSQSLTAIYRYTF | TGCGCCAGCAGCCAATCGTTAACTGCTATCTATCGCTACACCTTC
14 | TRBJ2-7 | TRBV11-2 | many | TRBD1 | CASSPDRGQSEQYF | TGTGCCAGCAGCCCGGACAGGGGGCAATCCGAGCAGTACTTC
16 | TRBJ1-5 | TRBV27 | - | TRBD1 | CASSLLWTGKNQPQHF | TGTGCCAGCAGTTTATTGTGGACAGGGAAAAATCAGCCCCAGCATTTT
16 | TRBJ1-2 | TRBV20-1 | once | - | CSAPNAMVTDNYGYTF | TGCAGTGCTCCTAACGCCATGGTGACAGATAACTATGGCTACACCTTC
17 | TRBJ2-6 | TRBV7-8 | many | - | CASSPVGGNSGANVLTF | TGTGCCAGCAGCCCCGTGGGTGGGAACTCTGGGGCCAACGTCCTGACTTTC
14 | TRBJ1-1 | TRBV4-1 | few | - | CASSLVGDGTEAFF | TGCGCCAGCAGTCTAGTGGGTGACGGCACTGAAGCTTTCTTT
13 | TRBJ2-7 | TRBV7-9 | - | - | CASSFAQGHEQYF | TGTGCCAGCAGCTTCGCACAGGGCCACGAGCAGTACTTC
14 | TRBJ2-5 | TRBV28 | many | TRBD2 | CASRLAGGGETQYF | TGTGCCAGCAGGTTGGCGGGAGGTGGTGAGACCCAGTACTTC
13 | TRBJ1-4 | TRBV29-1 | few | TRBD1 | CSVAGQGWEKLFF | TGCAGCGTCGCGGGACAGGGCTGGGAAAAACTGTTTTTT
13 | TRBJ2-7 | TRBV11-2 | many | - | CASRKDSAYEQYF | TGTGCCAGCAGGAAGGACAGTGCCTACGAGCAGTACTTC
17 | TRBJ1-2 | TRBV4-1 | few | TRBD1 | CASSQDLVGQGVFGYTF | TGCGCCAGCAGCCAAGATCTAGTCGGACAGGGCGTTTTTGGCTACACCTTC
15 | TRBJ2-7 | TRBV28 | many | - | CASSSLDSPPYEQYF | TGTGCCAGCAGTTCCCTCGACAGCCCCCCCTACGAGCAGTACTTC
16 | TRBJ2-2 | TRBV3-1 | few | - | CASSQDMGSGTGELFF | TGTGCCAGCAGCCAAGATATGGGGTCGGGCACCGGGGAGCTGTTTTTT
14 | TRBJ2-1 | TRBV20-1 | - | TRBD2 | CSAWTSGDYNEQFF | TGCAGTGCGTGGACTAGCGGGGACTACAATGAGCAGTTCTTC
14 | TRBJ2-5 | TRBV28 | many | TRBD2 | CASRRREGPETQYF | TGTGCCAGCAGACGGCGGGAGGGACCCGAGACCCAGTACTTC
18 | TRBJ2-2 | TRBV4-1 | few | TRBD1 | CASSQLGTGGRYTGELFF | TGCGCCAGCAGCCAATTAGGGACAGGGGGCCGATACACCGGGGAGCTGTTTTTT
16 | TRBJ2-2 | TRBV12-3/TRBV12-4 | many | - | CASSPRTVVYTGELFF | TGTGCCAGCAGTCCGAGGACGGTAGTATACACCGGGGAGCTGTTTTTT
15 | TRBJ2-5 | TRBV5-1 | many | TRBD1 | CASSPGTGGEETQYF | TGCGCCAGCTCCCCCGGGACAGGGGGCGAAGAGACCCAGTACTTC
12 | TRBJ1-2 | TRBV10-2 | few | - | CASRGSDYGYTF | TGCGCCAGCAGGGGATCAGACTATGGCTACACCTTC
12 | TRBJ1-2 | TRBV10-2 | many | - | CASSGGSVGYTF | TGCGCCAGCAGTGGTGGGTCTGTAGGGTACACCTTC
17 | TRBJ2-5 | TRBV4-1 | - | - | CASSQPGLPIRLQTQYF | TGCGCCAGCAGCCAGCCTGGACTCCCCATTAGATTACAGACCCAGTACTTC
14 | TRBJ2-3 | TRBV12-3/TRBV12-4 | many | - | CASSPEGETDTQYF | TGTGCCAGCAGTCCCGAGGGGGAAACAGATACGCAGTATTTT
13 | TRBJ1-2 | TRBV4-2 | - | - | CASSPPGPYGYTF | TGTGCCAGCAGCCCCCCAGGGCCCTATGGCTACACCTTC
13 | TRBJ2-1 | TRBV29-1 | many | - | CSVLPAINNEQFF | TGCAGCGTGTTGCCGGCGATAAACAATGAGCAGTTCTTC
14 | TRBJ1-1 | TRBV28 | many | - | CASSQTPQGTEAFF | TGTGCCAGCAGCCAGACTCCTCAGGGCACTGAAGCTTTCTTT
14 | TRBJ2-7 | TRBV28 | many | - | CASSLLDSSYEQYF | TGTGCCAGCAGTTTATTGGACAGCTCCTACGAGCAGTACTTC
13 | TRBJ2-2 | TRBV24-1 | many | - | CATGPSNTGELFF | TGTGCCACCGGCCCTTCTAACACCGGGGAGCTGTTTTTT
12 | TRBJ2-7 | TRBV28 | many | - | CASSLVKYEQYF | TGTGCCAGCAGTCTTGTGAAGTACGAGCAGTACTTC
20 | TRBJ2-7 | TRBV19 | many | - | CASSIAPFPGRFGVDYEQYF | TGTGCCAGTAGTATAGCGCCCTTTCCCGGTCGGTTCGGTGTGGACTACGAGCAGTACTTC
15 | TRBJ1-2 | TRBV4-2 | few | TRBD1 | CASSPEDRVGLGYTF | TGTGCCAGCAGCCCAGAGGACAGGGTAGGCCTTGGCTACACCTTC
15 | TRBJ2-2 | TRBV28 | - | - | CASKTGHQNTGELFF | TGTGCCAGCAAAACAGGCCACCAGAACACCGGGGAGCTGTTTTTT
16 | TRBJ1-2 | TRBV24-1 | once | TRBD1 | CATSDFKTGQGHGYTF | TGTGCCACCAGTGATTTCAAAACCGGACAGGGCCATGGCTACACCTTC
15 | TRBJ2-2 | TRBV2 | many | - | CAKIRDEGNPGELFF | TGTGCCAAGATCCGGGACGAGGGCAACCCCGGGGAGCTGTTTTTT
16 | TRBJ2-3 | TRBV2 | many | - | CASRETGGVALDTQYF | TGTGCCAGCAGAGAAACGGGGGGCGTAGCGCTAGATACGCAGTATTTT
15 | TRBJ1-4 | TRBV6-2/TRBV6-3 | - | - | CASRARRSTNEKLFF | TGTGCCAGCAGGGCTAGGAGATCAACTAATGAAAAACTGTTTTTT
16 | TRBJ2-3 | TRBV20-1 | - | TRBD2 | CSARVVSGGASDTQYF | TGCAGTGCTAGAGTGGTTAGCGGGGGGGCATCAGATACGCAGTATTTT
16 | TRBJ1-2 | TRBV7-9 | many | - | CASSSSWPGGRYGYTF | TGTGCCAGCAGCTCGTCCTGGCCCGGTGGGAGATATGGCTACACCTTC
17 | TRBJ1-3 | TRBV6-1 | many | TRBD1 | CASSEEVGTVSGNTIYF | TGTGCCAGCAGTGAAGAAGTAGGGACAGTCTCTGGAAACACCATATATTTT
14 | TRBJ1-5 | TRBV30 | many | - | CAWSGGAYNQPQHF | TGTGCCTGGAGCGGCGGCGCTTACAATCAGCCCCAGCATTTT